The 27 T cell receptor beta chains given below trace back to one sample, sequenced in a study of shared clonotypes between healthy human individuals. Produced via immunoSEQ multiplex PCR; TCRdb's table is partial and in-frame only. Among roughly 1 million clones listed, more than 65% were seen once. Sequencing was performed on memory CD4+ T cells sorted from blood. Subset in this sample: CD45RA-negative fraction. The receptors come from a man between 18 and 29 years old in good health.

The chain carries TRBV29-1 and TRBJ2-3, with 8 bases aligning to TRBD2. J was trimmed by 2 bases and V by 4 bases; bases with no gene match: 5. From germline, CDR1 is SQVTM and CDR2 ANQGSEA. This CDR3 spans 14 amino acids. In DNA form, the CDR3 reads TGCAGCGTTGCGGCGGGGGGAAACACAGATACGCAGTATTTT. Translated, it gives CSVAAGGNTDTQYF.

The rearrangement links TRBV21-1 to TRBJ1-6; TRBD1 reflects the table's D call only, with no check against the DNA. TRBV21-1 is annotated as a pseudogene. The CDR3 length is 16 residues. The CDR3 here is CASSTRTGVYNSPLHF. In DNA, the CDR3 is TGTGCCAGCAGCACCCGGACAGGGGTCTATAATTCACCCCTCCACTTT.

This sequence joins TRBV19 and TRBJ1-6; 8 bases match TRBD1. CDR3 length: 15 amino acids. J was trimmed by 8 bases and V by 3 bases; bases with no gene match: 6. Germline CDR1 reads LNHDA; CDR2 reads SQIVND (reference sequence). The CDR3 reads CASSISGQGYSPLHF. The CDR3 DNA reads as TGTGCCAGTAGTATTTCCGGACAGGGTTATTCACCCCTCCACTTT.

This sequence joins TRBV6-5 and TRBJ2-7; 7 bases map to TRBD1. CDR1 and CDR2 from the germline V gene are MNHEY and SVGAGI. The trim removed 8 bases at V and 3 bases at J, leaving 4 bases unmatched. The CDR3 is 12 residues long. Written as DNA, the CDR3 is TGTGCCAGCCGACAGGGAATCTACGAGCAGTACTTC. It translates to CASRQGIYEQYF.

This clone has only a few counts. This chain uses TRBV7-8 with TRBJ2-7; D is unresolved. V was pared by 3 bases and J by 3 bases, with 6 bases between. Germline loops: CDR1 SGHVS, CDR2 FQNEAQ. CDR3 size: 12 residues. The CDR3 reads CASSLQVYEQYF. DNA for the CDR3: TGTGCCAGCAGCTTGCAAGTCTACGAGCAGTACTTC.

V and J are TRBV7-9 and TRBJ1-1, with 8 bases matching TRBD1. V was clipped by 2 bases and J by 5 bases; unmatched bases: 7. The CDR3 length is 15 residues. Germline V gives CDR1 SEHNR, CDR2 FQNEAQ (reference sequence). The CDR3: CASSLIQGAETEAFF. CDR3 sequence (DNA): TGTGCCAGCAGCTTAATTCAGGGGGCAGAAACTGAAGCTTTCTTT.

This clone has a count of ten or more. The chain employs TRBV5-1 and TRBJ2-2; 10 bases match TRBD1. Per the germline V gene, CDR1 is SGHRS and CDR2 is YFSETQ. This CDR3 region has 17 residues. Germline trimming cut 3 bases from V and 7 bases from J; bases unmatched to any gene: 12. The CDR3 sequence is CASSSQLTGGADGELFF. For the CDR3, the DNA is TGCGCCAGCAGCTCGCAATTGACAGGGGGCGCGGACGGGGAGCTGTTTTTT.

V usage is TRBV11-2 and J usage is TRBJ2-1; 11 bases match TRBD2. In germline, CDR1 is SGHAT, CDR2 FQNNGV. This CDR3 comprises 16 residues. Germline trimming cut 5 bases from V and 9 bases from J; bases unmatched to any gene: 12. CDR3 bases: TGTGCCAGCAGCCCCAACCGGGTAGCGGGAGGGCGTGAGCAGTTCTTC. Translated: CASSPNRVAGGREQFF.

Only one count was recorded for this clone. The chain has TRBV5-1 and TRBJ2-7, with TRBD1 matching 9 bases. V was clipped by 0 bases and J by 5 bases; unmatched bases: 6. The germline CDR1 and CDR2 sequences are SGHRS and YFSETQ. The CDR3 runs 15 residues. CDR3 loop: CASSLEGQGGNEQYF. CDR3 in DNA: TGCGCCAGCAGCTTGGAGGGACAGGGAGGGAACGAGCAGTACTTC.

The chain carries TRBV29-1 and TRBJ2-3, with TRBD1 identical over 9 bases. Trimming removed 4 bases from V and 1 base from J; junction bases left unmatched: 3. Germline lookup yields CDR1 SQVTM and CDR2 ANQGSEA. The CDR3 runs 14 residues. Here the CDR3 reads CSVVRDRGTDTQYF. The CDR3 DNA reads TGCAGCGTTGTCCGGGACAGGGGCACAGATACGCAGTATTTT.

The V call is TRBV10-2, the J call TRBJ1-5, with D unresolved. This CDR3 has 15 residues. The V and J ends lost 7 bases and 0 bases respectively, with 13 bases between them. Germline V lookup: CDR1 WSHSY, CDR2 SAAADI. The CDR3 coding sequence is TGCGCCAGCAAGTTAGGACTCTATAGCAATCAGCCCCAGCATTTT. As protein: CASKLGLYSNQPQHF.

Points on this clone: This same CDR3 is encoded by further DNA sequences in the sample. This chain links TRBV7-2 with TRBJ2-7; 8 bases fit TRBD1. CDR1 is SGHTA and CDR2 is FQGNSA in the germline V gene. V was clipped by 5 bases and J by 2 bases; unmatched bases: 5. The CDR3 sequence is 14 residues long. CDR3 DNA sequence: TGTGCCAGCAGCCCGGGACAGGTGACCTACGAGCAGTACTTC. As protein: CASSPGQVTYEQYF.

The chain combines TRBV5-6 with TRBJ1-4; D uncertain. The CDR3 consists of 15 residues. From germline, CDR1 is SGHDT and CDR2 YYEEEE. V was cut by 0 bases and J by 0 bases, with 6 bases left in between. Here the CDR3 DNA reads TGTGCCAGCAGCTTGGCCTACCCAACTAATGAAAAACTGTTTTTT. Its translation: CASSLAYPTNEKLFF. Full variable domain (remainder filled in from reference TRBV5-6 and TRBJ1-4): DAGVTQSPTHLIKTRGQQVTLRCSPKSGHDTVSWYQQALGQGPQFIFQYYEEEERQRGNFPDRFSGHQFPNYSSELNVNALLLGDSALYLCASSLAYPTNEKLFFGSGTQLSVL.

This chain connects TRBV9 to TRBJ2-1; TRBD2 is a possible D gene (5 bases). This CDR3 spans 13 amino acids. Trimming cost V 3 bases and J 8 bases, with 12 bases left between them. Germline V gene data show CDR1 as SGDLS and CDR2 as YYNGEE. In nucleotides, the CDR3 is TGTGCCAGCAGCGGCGCTAGCTTCCATGAGCAGTTCTTC. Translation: CASSGASFHEQFF.

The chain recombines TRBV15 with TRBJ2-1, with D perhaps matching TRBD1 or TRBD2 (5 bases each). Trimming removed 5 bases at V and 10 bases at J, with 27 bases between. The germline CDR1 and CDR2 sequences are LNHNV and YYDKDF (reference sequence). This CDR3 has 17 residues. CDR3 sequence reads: CATSGGEARFTGGEQFF. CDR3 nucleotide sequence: TGTGCCACCAGCGGGGGTGAGGCGCGCTTTACCGGAGGCGAGCAGTTCTTC.

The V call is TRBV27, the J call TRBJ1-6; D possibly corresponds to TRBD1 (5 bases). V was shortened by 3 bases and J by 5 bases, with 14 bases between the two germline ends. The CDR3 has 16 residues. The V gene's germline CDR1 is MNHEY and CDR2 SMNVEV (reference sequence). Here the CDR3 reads CASSFWQGVNNSPLHF. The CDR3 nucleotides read TGTGCCAGCAGTTTCTGGCAGGGTGTAAATAATTCACCCCTCCACTTT.

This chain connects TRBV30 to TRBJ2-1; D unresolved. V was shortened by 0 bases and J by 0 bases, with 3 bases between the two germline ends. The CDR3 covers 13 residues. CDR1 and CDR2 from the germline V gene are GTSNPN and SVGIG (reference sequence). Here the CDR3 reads CAWSVFSYNEQFF. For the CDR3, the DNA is TGTGCCTGGAGTGTCTTCTCCTACAATGAGCAGTTCTTC. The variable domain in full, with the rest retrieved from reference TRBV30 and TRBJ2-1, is SQTIHQWPATLVQPVGSPLSLECTVEGTSNPNLYWYRQAAGRGLQLLFYSVGIGQISSEVPQNLSASRPQDRQFILSSKKLLLSDSGFYLCAWSVFSYNEQFFGPGTRLTVL.

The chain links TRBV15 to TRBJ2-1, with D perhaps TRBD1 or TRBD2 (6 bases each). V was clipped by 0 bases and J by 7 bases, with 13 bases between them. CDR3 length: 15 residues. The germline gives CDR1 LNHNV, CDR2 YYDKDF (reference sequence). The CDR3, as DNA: TGTGCCACCAGCAGAGATTCGGGGGCGGGGAATGAGCAGTTCTTC. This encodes CATSRDSGAGNEQFF.

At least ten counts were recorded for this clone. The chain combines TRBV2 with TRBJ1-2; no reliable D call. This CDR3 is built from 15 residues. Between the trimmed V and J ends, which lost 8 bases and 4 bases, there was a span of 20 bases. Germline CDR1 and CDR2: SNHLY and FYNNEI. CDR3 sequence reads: CASSSSVAPPYGYTF. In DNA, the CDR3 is TGTGCCAGCTCTTCCTCGGTCGCGCCTCCCTATGGCTACACCTTC.

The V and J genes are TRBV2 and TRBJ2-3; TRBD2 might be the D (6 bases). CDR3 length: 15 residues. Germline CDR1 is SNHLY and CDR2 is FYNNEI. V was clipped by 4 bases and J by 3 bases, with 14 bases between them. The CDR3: CASSARLEKTDTQYF. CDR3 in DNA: TGTGCCAGCAGTGCGAGACTAGAAAAGACAGATACGCAGTATTTT.

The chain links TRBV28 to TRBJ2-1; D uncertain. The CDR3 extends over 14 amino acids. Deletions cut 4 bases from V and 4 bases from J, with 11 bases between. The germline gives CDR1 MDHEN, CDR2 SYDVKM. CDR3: CASSSTGWYNEQFF. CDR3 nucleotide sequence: TGTGCCAGCAGTTCAACCGGGTGGTACAATGAGCAGTTCTTC.

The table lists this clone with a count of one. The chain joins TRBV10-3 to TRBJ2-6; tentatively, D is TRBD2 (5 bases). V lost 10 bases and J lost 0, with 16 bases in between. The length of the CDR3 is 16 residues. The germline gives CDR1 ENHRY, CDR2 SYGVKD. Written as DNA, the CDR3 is TGTGCCAGCCGTCAGAGCGGACCCTCTGGGGCCAACGTCCTGACTTTC. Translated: CASRQSGPSGANVLTF.

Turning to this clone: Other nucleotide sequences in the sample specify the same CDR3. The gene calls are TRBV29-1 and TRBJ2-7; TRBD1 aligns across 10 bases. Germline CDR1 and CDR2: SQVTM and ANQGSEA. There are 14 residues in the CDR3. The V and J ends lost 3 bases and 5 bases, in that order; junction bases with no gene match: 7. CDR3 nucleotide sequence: TGCAGCGTTGAGGGCGGACAGGGGGGGGACGAGCAGTACTTC. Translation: CSVEGGQGGDEQYF.

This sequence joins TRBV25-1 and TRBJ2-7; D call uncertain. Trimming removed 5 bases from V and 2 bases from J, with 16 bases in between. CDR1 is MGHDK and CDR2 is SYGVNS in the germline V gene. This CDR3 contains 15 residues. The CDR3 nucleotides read TGTGCCAGCAGTTCTCTAGGAGAGAAGCCCTACGAGCAGTACTTC. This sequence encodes CASSSLGEKPYEQYF.

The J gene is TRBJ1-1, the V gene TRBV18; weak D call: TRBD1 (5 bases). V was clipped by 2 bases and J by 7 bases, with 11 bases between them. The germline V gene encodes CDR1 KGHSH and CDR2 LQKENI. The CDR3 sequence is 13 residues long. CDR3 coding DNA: TGTGCCAGCTCACCAACCCCCCAGGGTGAAGCTTTCTTT. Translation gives CASSPTPQGEAFF.

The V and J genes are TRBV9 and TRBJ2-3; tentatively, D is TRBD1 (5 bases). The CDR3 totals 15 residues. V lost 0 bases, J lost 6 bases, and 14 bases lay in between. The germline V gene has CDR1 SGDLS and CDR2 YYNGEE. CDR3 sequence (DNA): TGTGCCAGCAGCGTAGACGGACACCTGCTGGATACGCAGTATTTT. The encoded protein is CASSVDGHLLDTQYF.

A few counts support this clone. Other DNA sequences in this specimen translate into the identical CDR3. The CDR3 DNA reads as TGTGCCATCAGTCTAGGGACTTCCAATGAGCAGTTCTTC. Its protein is CAISLGTSNEQFF. This chain uses TRBV10-3 with TRBJ2-1; possible D gene TRBD2, 6 bases. The germline V gene encodes CDR1 ENHRY and CDR2 SYGVKD. This CDR3 comprises 13 residues. The germline V and J ends were trimmed by 5 bases and 6 bases, with 11 bases remaining between them.